This T cell receptor (beta chain) originates from a study of CD8 T cells in ankylosing spondylitis. The V end was cut by 1 base, the J end by 4 bases, with 8 bases between. CDR1 LGHDT and CDR2 YNNKEL come from the germline V gene (reference sequence). This CDR3 contains 13 residues. Each CDR3 protein gets one entry after TCRdb re-called the 5' RACE reads with MiXCR. Here the sample spans approximately 140,000 distinct CDR3 sequences, roughly 8.8% being singletons. This clonotype occurred many times. This sequence joins TRBV3-1 and TRBJ2-7; D could derive from TRBD1 or TRBD2 (5 bases each). This receptor was identified in a male donor with ankylosing spondylitis or in good health (not recorded which). The sample taken for sequencing was blood, either unsorted or a sorted T cell fraction (not recorded which). CDR3 sequence: CASSQGGFYEQYF. CDR3 DNA: TGTGCCAGCAGCCAAGGGGGGTTTTACGAGCAGTACTTC.